The rows below give T cell receptor beta chains drawn from one sample of a study of blood T cell repertoires in COVID-19. Using immunoSEQ multiplex PCR, the repertoire was profiled, and TCRdb retains in-frame clones only, with some absent. The sample comprises around 480,000 clones, around 89% of which are singletons, and 10% to 15% rests with the top ten. Sequencing was performed on peripheral blood. The receptor source for this set is a woman between 45 and 65 years old with COVID-19, enrolled during active disease. Both conserved end residues are part of each CDR3. The D gene is left open where the match is weak. Not all rows give a size; the values are once, few, many and, for expanded clones, a class.

>-|TRBJ1-5|TRBD1|TRBV30
TGTGCCTGGGGACCGGGACAGCTTAATCAGCCCCAGCATTTT
CAWGPGQLNQPQHF
>-|TRBJ2-7|-|TRBV18
TGTGCCAGCTCACCTTCCTTGGCGTCTAGCGCCAACGAGCAGTACTTC
CASSPSLASSANEQYF
>-|TRBJ1-3|-|TRBV6-5
TGTGCCAGCAGGGGAGGAGGGTCCGGCGACACCATATATTTT
CASRGGGSGDTIYF
>-|TRBJ1-2|-|TRBV9
TGTGCCAGCAGCCGCGGGGTAGGAACTGATGGCTACACCTTC
CASSRGVGTDGYTF
>-|TRBJ1-5|TRBD1|TRBV28
TGTGCCAGCAGGGGACAGGCGTATAGCAATCAGCCCCAGCATTTT
CASRGQAYSNQPQHF
>-|TRBJ1-3|TRBD1|TRBV7-9
TGTGCCAGCAGTCATCCGCCCGGGACAGGGGTCCGGAACACCATATATTTT
CASSHPPGTGVRNTIYF
>-|TRBJ1-3|TRBD1|TRBV18
TGTGCCAGCTCACGACAGGGAACTGGAAACACCATATATTTT
CASSRQGTGNTIYF
>few|TRBJ1-1|-|TRBV18
TGTGCCAGCCGGGAAGACCAGACTTTCTTT
CASREDQTFF
>-|TRBJ2-1|TRBD2|TRBV19
TGTGCCAGTAGCACTGGCCCGGGGGGAGGGTCCTACAATGAGCAGTTCTTC
CASSTGPGGGSYNEQFF
>-|TRBJ2-1|-|TRBV9
TGTGCCAGCAGCGGCCCACGGGGGACCAATGAGCAGTTCTTC
CASSGPRGTNEQFF
>-|TRBJ1-1|-|TRBV18
TGTGCCAGCTCGAGCTCCTTACAGACAAACACTGAAGCTTTCTTT
CASSSSLQTNTEAFF
>-|TRBJ2-1|TRBD2|TRBV11-2
TGTGCCAGCAGCTTAGCGGGGGGGAGCAATGAGCAGTTCTTC
CASSLAGGSNEQFF
>-|TRBJ1-2|-|TRBV9
TGTGCCAGCAGGGCCACAGGTGGAAACTATGGCTACACCTTC
CASRATGGNYGYTF
>-|TRBJ2-7|-|TRBV27
TGTGCCAGCAGTTTAATCGCAGCAGGCGAGCAGTACTTC
CASSLIAAGEQYF
>-|TRBJ1-5|-|TRBV4-1
TGCGCCAGCAGCCAAGTAAGTCTCTCCGGCGCAGGTGTGCCCCAGCATTTT
CASSQVSLSGAGVPQHF
>-|TRBJ2-7|TRBD1|TRBV6-5
TGTGCCAGCTCCCAGGGGGTGGACGAGCAGTACTTC
CASSQGVDEQYF
>-|TRBJ2-7|-|TRBV6-6
TGTGCCAGCGCGGCCGCGGACGAGCAGTACTTC
CASAAADEQYF
>-|TRBJ1-1|-|TRBV9
TGTGCCAGCAGCGTAGATCCCGAAACGGGGAACACTGAAGCTTTCTTT
CASSVDPETGNTEAFF
>-|TRBJ1-1|TRBD1|TRBV5-1
TGCGCCAGCAGCTTGCGGACAGGGGCGGACACTGAAGCTTTCTTT
CASSLRTGADTEAFF
>-|TRBJ2-7|TRBD1|TRBV18
TGTGCCAGCTCACGACAGGGCAGGCCCGAGCAGTACTTC
CASSRQGRPEQYF
>-|TRBJ2-7|-|TRBV29-1
TGCAGCGTTGAAGTCCCGGACAGCCGTCCCGACGAGCAGTACTTC
CSVEVPDSRPDEQYF
>-|TRBJ1-1|-|TRBV30
TGTGCCTGGAACCCGACACTGAACACTGAAGCTTTCTTT
CAWNPTLNTEAFF
>-|TRBJ2-7|TRBD2|TRBV12-5
TGTGCTAGTGGCCGAGGACTAGCGGGGGGGCCTATGCACGAGCAGTACTTC
CASGRGLAGGPMHEQYF
>-|TRBJ1-2|-|TRBV27
TGTGCCAGCAGACTTACGGGGGGGAGATCTAACTATGGCTACACCTTC
CASRLTGGRSNYGYTF
>-|TRBJ2-4|-|TRBV4-1
TGCGCCAGCAGCCAAGCCCCCCCGACTACCACCAAAAACATTCAGTACTTC
CASSQAPPTTTKNIQYF
>-|TRBJ1-4|-|TRBV18
TGTGCCAGCTCCCCCTTCGCCGCAAAGGGGATGGAACTGTTTTTT
CASSPFAAKGMELFF
>-|TRBJ1-1|-|TRBV4-2
TGTGCCAGCAGCCTTACGTTGGGGGGAGCTTTCTTT
CASSLTLGGAFF
>-|TRBJ1-5|-|TRBV5-1
TGCGCCAGCAGTTTTGGGGGGGCGGATCAGCCCCAGCATTTT
CASSFGGADQPQHF
>-|TRBJ2-7|TRBD1|TRBV28
TGTGCCAGCAGTCTAAAACAGGGGGCGACCTACGAGCAGTACTTC
CASSLKQGATYEQYF
>-|TRBJ2-4|-|TRBV30
TGTGCCTGGGCCGCGACTTTAGCCAAAAACATTCAGTACTTC
CAWAATLAKNIQYF
>-|TRBJ1-1|-|TRBV21-1
TGTGCCAGCAGCAAAACGGGGTCGAGGGCTTTCTTT
CASSKTGSRAFF
>-|TRBJ1-1|-|TRBV2
TGTGCCATTCTGGGACACTTGAACACTGAAGCTTTCTTT
CAILGHLNTEAFF
>-|TRBJ1-1|-|TRBV12-3/TRBV12-4
TGTGCCAGCAGTCTTACAGGGTCGGGGGAAGCTTTCTTT
CASSLTGSGEAFF
>-|TRBJ2-7|TRBD1|TRBV9
TGTGCCAGCAGCGTAAGGGTGGGTAGGACAGGGCTTTCCTACGAGCAGTACTTC
CASSVRVGRTGLSYEQYF
>-|TRBJ1-5|TRBD1|TRBV5-1
TGCGCCAGCAGCCCCACAGGGGGCGATTTTCCCCAGCATTTT
CASSPTGGDFPQHF
>-|TRBJ2-1|-|TRBV6-6
-
CASSSSGGRNNEQFF
>few|TRBJ2-1|TRBD2|TRBV5-1
TGCGCCAGCAGCCCTGGACTAGCGGGGGGCGGGGACAATGAGCAGTTCTTC
CASSPGLAGGGDNEQFF
>-|TRBJ1-4|TRBD1|TRBV7-2
TGTGCCAGCAGCCGGGGACAGGGGATTCCCACTAATGAAAAACTGTTTTTT
CASSRGQGIPTNEKLFF
>-|TRBJ1-2|TRBD1|TRBV6-5
TGTGCCAGCAGTTACTCGGGACAGGGGTTTAACTATGGCTACACCTTC
CASSYSGQGFNYGYTF
>-|TRBJ1-2|TRBD1|TRBV5-5
TGTGCCAGCAGCTTGGCCCCAGGGGGTCTCTATGGCTACACCTTC
CASSLAPGGLYGYTF
>once|TRBJ2-7|TRBD2|TRBV27
TGTGCCAGCAGTCGCGGACTAGCGGGGGGGTCCTCCTACGAGCAGTACTTC
CASSRGLAGGSSYEQYF